The clone carrying this T cell receptor beta chain was recorded at least ten times. The sample belongs to a study of T-cell memory formation after mild COVID-19. Across the study: Clustering of TCRs was largely donor specific.

TCRdb reprocessed the 5' RACE reads via MiXCR and lists one record per CDR3 protein. Here the sample spans fewer than 600,000 distinct CDR3 sequences, less than 25% being singletons. The CDR3 has 14 residues. In germline, CDR1 is MNHEY, CDR2 SMNVEV (reference sequence). Trimming pared 3 bases from V and 0 bases from J, leaving 8 bases between. Sequenced: PBMCs or a T cell subset sorted from them (not recorded which). The J gene is TRBJ2-5, the V gene TRBV27; either TRBD1 or TRBD2 may fit D (5 bases each). This receptor was obtained from an adult woman who had mild COVID-19 (a few samples of this study predate the infection). Cell type and time point are not known. CDR3 sequence reads: CASSLWGYQETQYF. DNA for the CDR3: TGTGCCAGCAGTTTGTGGGGGTACCAAGAGACCCAGTACTTC.